One sample yielded the 24 T cell receptor beta chains listed below, sequenced in a study of blood T cell repertoires in COVID-19. Clones were read by immunoSEQ multiplex PCR, and TCRdb kept only the in-frame ones, dropping some. The sample holds about 150,000 clones, 75% to 90% seen once. Sequencing was performed on peripheral blood. The receptors were gathered from an older woman with COVID-19, enrolled during active disease.

This rearrangement joins TRBV4-1 to TRBJ2-7; 8 bases fit TRBD2. Germline V gives CDR1 MGHRA, CDR2 YSYEKL. The CDR3 contains 18 residues. V lost 0 bases, J lost 4 bases, and 14 bases stayed unmatched. The CDR3 spells CASSQELRAGGGLYEQYF. The CDR3 nucleotides read TGCGCCAGCAGCCAAGAACTTAGGGCCGGCGGGGGGTTGTACGAGCAGTACTTC.

The chain uses TRBV19 and TRBJ1-2; 9 bases fit TRBD1. The CDR3 extends over 16 amino acids. The germline V gene has CDR1 LNHDA and CDR2 SQIVND (reference sequence). J was trimmed by 4 bases and V by 3 bases; bases with no gene match: 9. In DNA, the CDR3 is TGTGCCAGTAGTATCTTTGGGACAGGGAACCTCTATGGCTACACCTTC. Its translation: CASSIFGTGNLYGYTF.

V is TRBV19 and J is TRBJ1-1; the D is unclear. The ends were cut back, 4 bases at V and 1 base at J, with 10 bases in the middle. The germline V gene encodes CDR1 LNHDA and CDR2 SQIVND (reference sequence). This CDR3 contains 14 residues. The chain's CDR3 is CASSTLAGNTEAFF. The CDR3 DNA follows: TGTGCCAGTAGTACCCTCGCCGGGAACACTGAAGCTTTCTTT.

The V and J genes are TRBV11-3 and TRBJ2-2; 8 nucleotides line up with TRBD2. The germline CDR1 and CDR2 sequences are SGHNT and YENEEA. V trimming: 2 bases; J trimming: 6 bases; junction bases outside the gene matches: 8. CDR3 length equals 16 residues. In DNA, the CDR3 is TGTGCCAGCAGCTTACGATCCGGGACTAGGTCCGGGGAGCTGTTTTTT. It specifies CASSLRSGTRSGELFF.

This clone was seen only once. The chain carries TRBV18 and TRBJ2-5; a weak D match, TRBD2 (5 bases). The germline gives CDR1 KGHSH, CDR2 LQKENI. V was trimmed by 3 bases and J by 1 base, leaving 15 bases between them. CDR3 length: 16 amino acids. The CDR3 loop is CASSPPERRPQETQYF. DNA for the CDR3: TGTGCCAGCTCACCTCCCGAAAGGAGGCCCCAAGAGACCCAGTACTTC.

The chain has TRBV27 and TRBJ2-7, with 9 bases identical to TRBD1. This CDR3 has 15 residues. Germline trimming cut 8 bases from V and 1 base from J; bases unmatched to any gene: 9. Germline values: CDR1 MNHEY, CDR2 SMNVEV (reference sequence). CDR3 coding DNA: TGTGCCAGCTCCCAGGGGGGGACAGGGTCCTACGAGCAGTACTTC. It translates to CASSQGGTGSYEQYF.

The chain joins TRBV3-1 (or the pseudogene TRBV3-2) to TRBJ1-2; D is possibly TRBD1 (5 bases). The CDR3 loop spans 13 amino acids. CDR1 LGHDT and CDR2 YNNKEL come from the germline V gene (reference sequence). Trimming took off 4 bases at V and 8 bases at J, with 14 bases between the two ends. The CDR3 DNA reads TGTGCCAGCAGCCCCGGCAGGGTATCCGGCTACACCTTC. It yields the protein CASSPGRVSGYTF.

V and J are TRBV3-1 (or the pseudogene TRBV3-2) and TRBJ2-3, with a possible D match to TRBD1 (6 bases). V dropped 4 bases and J dropped 5 bases, with 10 bases sitting between them. CDR1 and CDR2 (germline): LGHDT, YNNKEL (reference sequence). The CDR3 loop spans 13 amino acids. As DNA, the CDR3 is TGTGCCAGCAGCCGGGGGCTAGGAGATACGCAGTATTTT. This translates into CASSRGLGDTQYF.

This rearrangement joins TRBV19 to TRBJ1-2; 7 bases fit TRBD1. From germline, CDR1 is LNHDA and CDR2 SQIVND (reference sequence). CDR3 length: 13 residues. The trim removed 5 bases at V and 7 bases at J, leaving 7 bases unmatched. CDR3: CASSVQGLGGYTF. The CDR3, as DNA: TGTGCCAGTAGTGTACAGGGGCTGGGTGGCTACACCTTC. The variable domain in full, completed from reference TRBV19 and TRBJ1-2, reads DGGITQSPKYLFRKEGQNVTLSCEQNLNHDAMYWYRQDPGQGLRLIYYSQIVNDFQKGDIAEGYSVSREKKESFPLTVTSAQKNPTAFYLCASSVQGLGGYTFGSGTRLTVV.

The J gene is TRBJ1-1, the V gene TRBV6-5; D not certain. Germline CDR1 is MNHEY and CDR2 is SVGAGI. Deletions cut 2 bases from V and 1 base from J, with 8 bases between. The CDR3 loop spans 14 amino acids. The CDR3 bases are TGTGCCAGCAGTTACAGCCTTAGGAACACTGAAGCTTTCTTT. Translating gives CASSYSLRNTEAFF.

This chain uses TRBV20-1 with TRBJ2-5, with D unclear. Germline CDR1 reads DFQATT; CDR2 reads SNEGSKA (reference sequence). Trimming took off 3 bases at V and 4 bases at J, with 6 bases between the two ends. The length of the CDR3 is 11 residues. The CDR3: CSARSGETQYF. The DNA for the CDR3 is TGCAGTGCTAGGTCCGGAGAGACCCAGTACTTC.

The chain recombines TRBV5-1 with TRBJ2-1; TRBD2 matches at 11 bases. V was pared by 4 bases and J by 8 bases, with 8 bases of the junction left unmatched. This CDR3 contains 15 residues. CDR1 SGHRS and CDR2 YFSETQ come from the germline V gene. CDR3 DNA: TGCGCCAGCAGCCAATTGACTAGCGGGATCTATGAGCAGTTCTTC. This codes for CASSQLTSGIYEQFF.

The V gene is TRBV7-3, the J gene TRBJ2-1; D possibly corresponds to TRBD1 (6 bases). The CDR3 is made up of 15 amino acids. The V and J ends lost 4 bases and 3 bases respectively, with 13 bases between them. Germline assignment: CDR1 SGHTA and CDR2 FQGTGA. CDR3 sequence reads: CASSSRDTVYNEQFF. In DNA, the CDR3 is TGTGCCAGCAGCTCCCGGGACACGGTCTACAATGAGCAGTTCTTC.

This chain links TRBV7-9 with TRBJ2-3; TRBD1 aligns across 7 bases. Germline V gene lookup returns CDR1 SEHNR and CDR2 FQNEAQ (reference sequence). The trim removed 5 bases at V and 1 base at J, leaving 12 bases unmatched. The CDR3 loop spans 17 amino acids. The CDR3 coding sequence is TGTGCCAGCAGCGTAGGGACAGCAGCCTTCGGCACAGATACGCAGTATTTT. This sequence encodes CASSVGTAAFGTDTQYF.

The chain has TRBV4-1 and TRBJ1-1; D is perhaps TRBD1 (6 bases). Looked up from germline, CDR1 is MGHRA and CDR2 is YSYEKL. CDR3 length equals 15 residues. V was trimmed by 4 bases and J by 6 bases, leaving 18 bases between them. CDR3 nucleotides: TGCGCCAGCAGCCTTAGGGGGTCCGGGGCTTCTGAAGCTTTCTTT. This codes for CASSLRGSGASEAFF.

The chain links TRBV18 to TRBJ1-2; the D gene is possibly TRBD1 (5 bases). Looked up from germline, CDR1 is KGHSH and CDR2 is LQKENI. This CDR3 has 13 amino acids. Deletions cut 2 bases from V and 3 bases from J, with 7 bases between. The CDR3 here is CASSPTGDYGYTF. The CDR3 DNA reads TGTGCCAGCTCACCAACGGGGGACTATGGCTACACCTTC. The complete variable domain, with remaining parts taken from reference TRBV18 and TRBJ1-2, reads NAGVMQNPRHLVRRRGQEARLRCSPMKGHSHVYWYRQLPEEGLKFMVYLQKENIIDESGMPKERFSAEFPKEGPSILRIQQVVRGDSAAYFCASSPTGDYGYTFGSGTRLTVV.

This chain joins TRBV4-1 and TRBJ2-1; 9 bases agree with TRBD2. Losses at the gene ends were 0 bases for V and 8 bases for J; bases not matched to a gene: 17. This CDR3 spans 19 amino acids. Germline V CDR1 and CDR2: MGHRA, YSYEKL. The CDR3 nucleotides are TGCGCCAGCAGCCAAGATACCGGTTTCGCGGGGGGGCGTCGGGATGAGCAGTTCTTC. This codes for CASSQDTGFAGGRRDEQFF.

The V call is TRBV4-2, the J call TRBJ1-2; D remains ambiguous. Germline lookup yields CDR1 LGHNA and CDR2 YNFKEQ. V shed 3 bases and J shed 5 bases, with 10 bases lying between them. CDR3 length: 13 residues. CDR3 loop: CASSQGGMYGYTF. The CDR3 nucleotides are TGTGCCAGCAGCCAGGGAGGGATGTATGGCTACACCTTC.

The chain employs TRBV5-4 and TRBJ2-3, with D possibly TRBD1 on 5 matching bases. The CDR3 consists of 13 residues. V was shortened by 4 bases and J by 4 bases, with 10 bases between the two germline ends. Looked up from germline, CDR1 is SGHNT and CDR2 is YYREEE (reference sequence). Written as DNA, the CDR3 is TGTGCCAGCAGCATTCCACAGGCAGATACGCAGTATTTT. It encodes CASSIPQADTQYF.

The CDR3 DNA reads as TGTGCCAGTAGTGAGACAGGGAGGTACGAGCAGTACTTC. Protein product: CASSETGRYEQYF. The rearrangement links TRBV19 to TRBJ2-7; possibly TRBD1 for D (7 bases). The V and J ends lost 5 bases and 4 bases respectively, with 12 bases between them. The CDR3 is 13 amino acids. Germline V gives CDR1 LNHDA, CDR2 SQIVND (reference sequence).

The V gene is TRBV2, the J gene TRBJ1-4, with D maybe TRBD1 (5 bases). This CDR3 contains 13 residues. In germline, CDR1 is SNHLY, CDR2 FYNNEI. V gave up 6 bases and J gave up 7 bases, with 12 bases separating them. The CDR3 spells CASSVLTGEKLFF. CDR3 DNA sequence: TGTGCCAGCAGCGTTCTTACAGGTGAAAAACTGTTTTTT.

The chain uses TRBV5-1 and TRBJ2-3; possibly TRBD2 for D (7 bases). CDR3 length equals 16 residues. The ends were cut back, 1 base at V and 2 bases at J, with 14 bases in the middle. Germline V lookup: CDR1 SGHRS, CDR2 YFSETQ. The CDR3 region has the DNA TGCGCCAGCAGCTTGATAGGCGGGGGCCTCACAGATACGCAGTATTTT. Protein sequence: CASSLIGGGLTDTQYF.

This chain links TRBV19 with TRBJ2-5, with 9 bases that match TRBD2. This CDR3 spans 14 amino acids. Germline V CDR1 and CDR2: LNHDA, SQIVND (reference sequence). V trimming: 7 bases; J trimming: 9 bases; junction bases outside the gene matches: 12. The CDR3 region has the DNA TGTGCCAGTACGAGCGGGGGGACGGTCGCGGCCCAGTACTTC. It translates to CASTSGGTVAAQYF. The full variable domain, in which reference TRBV19 and TRBJ2-5 provide the parts outside the CDR3, is DGGITQSPKYLFRKEGQNVTLSCEQNLNHDAMYWYRQDPGQGLRLIYYSQIVNDFQKGDIAEGYSVSREKKESFPLTVTSAQKNPTAFYLCASTSGGTVAAQYFGPGTRLLVL.

The V call is TRBV11-2, the J call TRBJ1-1; D unresolved. This CDR3 is 13 amino acids long. Germline assignment: CDR1 SGHAT and CDR2 FQNNGV. The germline V and J ends were trimmed by 3 bases and 4 bases, with 9 bases remaining between them. CDR3 protein: CASSLGRSTEAFF. The DNA of the CDR3 is TGTGCCAGCAGCTTGGGGAGGTCCACTGAAGCTTTCTTT. The whole variable domain, filled in from reference TRBV11-2 and TRBJ1-1, reads EAGVAQSPRYKIIEKRQSVAFWCNPISGHATLYWYQQILGQGPKLLIQFQNNGVVDDSQLPKDRFSAERLKGVDSTLKIQPAKLEDSAVYLCASSLGRSTEAFFGQGTRLTVV.